Sequencing of this T cell receptor beta chain was carried out in a study of cytomegalovirus exposure and HLA in healthy donors. About the research overall: Out of around 360 genotyped donors, about 80% belonged to the Caucasian-associated ancestry cluster.

Notes on this clone: The same CDR3 also results from other DNA sequences found in this sample.

The trim removed 3 bases at V and 4 bases at J, leaving 2 bases unmatched. CDR1 LNHDA and CDR2 SQIVND come from the germline V gene (reference sequence). This CDR3 is built from 14 residues. The PCR ran on 60 Vbeta and 13 Jbeta primers. Clones were read by immunoSEQ multiplex PCR, and TCRdb kept only the in-frame ones, dropping some. The data contain about 160,000 clones, approximately 80% of them singletons. This TCR was recovered from a man between 50 and 59 years old in good health and CMV-seropositive. The J gene is TRBJ2-3, the V gene TRBV19; the match to TRBD2 covers 9 bases. The specimen sequenced was PBMCs. CDR3 DNA sequence: TGTGCCAGTAGTATCGGCGGGGGGGCAGATACGCAGTATTTT. Translated, it gives CASSIGGGADTQYF.